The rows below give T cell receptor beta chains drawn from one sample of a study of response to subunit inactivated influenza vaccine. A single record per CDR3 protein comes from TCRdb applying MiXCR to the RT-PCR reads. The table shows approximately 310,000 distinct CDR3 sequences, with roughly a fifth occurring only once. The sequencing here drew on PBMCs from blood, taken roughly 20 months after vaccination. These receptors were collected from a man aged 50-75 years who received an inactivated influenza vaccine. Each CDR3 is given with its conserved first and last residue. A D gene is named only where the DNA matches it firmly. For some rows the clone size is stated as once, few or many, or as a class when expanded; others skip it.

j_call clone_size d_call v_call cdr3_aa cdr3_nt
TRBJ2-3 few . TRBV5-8 CASSLGQRSTDTQYF TGTGCCAGCAGCTTGGGACAGCGCAGCACAGATACGCAGTATTTT
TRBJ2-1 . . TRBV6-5 CASSYSGGPLSYNEQFF TGTGCCAGCAGTTACTCAGGGGGACCGCTCTCCTACAATGAGCAGTTCTTC
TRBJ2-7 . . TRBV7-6 CASSLGLNKVYEQYF TGTGCCAGCAGCTTAGGACTCAATAAAGTTTACGAGCAGTACTTC
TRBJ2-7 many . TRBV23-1 CASSLGQRDYEQYF TGCGCCAGCAGTCTAGGCCAAAGGGACTACGAGCAGTACTTC
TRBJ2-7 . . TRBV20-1 CSARERGRTYEQYF TGCAGTGCTAGAGAGCGTGGAAGAACCTACGAGCAGTACTTC
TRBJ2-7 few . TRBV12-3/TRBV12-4 CASSRTGRGSEQYF TGTGCCAGCAGTCGGACAGGGAGGGGATCCGAGCAGTACTTC
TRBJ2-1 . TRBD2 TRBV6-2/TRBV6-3 CASSPLAGGVDNEQFF TGTGCCAGCAGTCCTCTAGCGGGGGGAGTGGATAATGAGCAGTTCTTC
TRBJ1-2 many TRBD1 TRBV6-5 CASSTAATGQGHGYTF TGTGCCAGCAGTACTGCTGCGACAGGACAGGGTCATGGCTACACCTTC
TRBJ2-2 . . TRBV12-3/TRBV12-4 CASSLGGALSGELFF TGTGCCAGCAGTTTGGGCGGGGCGTTATCGGGGGAGCTGTTTTTT
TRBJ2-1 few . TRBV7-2 CASSLVGRRLYNEQFF TGTGCCAGCAGCTTAGTAGGGCGGAGGCTCTACAATGAGCAGTTCTTC
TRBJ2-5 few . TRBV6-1 CASRVGFQETQYF TGTGCCAGCAGAGTGGGGTTCCAAGAGACCCAGTACTTC
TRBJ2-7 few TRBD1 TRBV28 CASRPTGQGYEQYF TGTGCCAGCAGACCCACGGGACAGGGCTACGAGCAGTACTTC
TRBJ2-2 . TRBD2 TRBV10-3 CAIRSSGTTTGELFF TGTGCCATTCGATCTTCAGGGACTACGACCGGGGAGCTGTTTTTT
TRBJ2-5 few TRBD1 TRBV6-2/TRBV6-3 CASSKGQKMGETQYF TGTGCCAGCAGCAAGGGACAGAAGATGGGGGAGACCCAGTACTTC
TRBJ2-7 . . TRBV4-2 CASSQDGGSYEQYF TGTGCCAGCAGCCAAGACGGTGGATCCTACGAGCAGTACTTC
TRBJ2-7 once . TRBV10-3 CAISESTGSYEQYF TGTGCCATCAGTGAGTCTACAGGGTCCTACGAGCAGTACTTC